These 14 T cell receptor beta chains were all obtained from the same sample, sequenced in a study of vaccination effects on CD4 cells after COVID-19. Using viral peptide pools, the ViraFEST assay grew out antigen-specific CD4+ T cells prior to sequencing. Cultured cells yielded isolated CD4+ T cells after approximately nine days. It was two doses of either the BNT162b2 or mRNA-1273 vaccine that participants received. Clones were sequenced by immunoSEQ multiplex PCR, and TCRdb holds only the in-frame ones, with some missing. The sample yields about 33,000 clones, roughly four fifths seen once. Their antigen targets remain unknown. The sequencing used CD4+ T cells from PBMCs cultured with HCoV-NL63 spike peptides, collected after COVID-19 vaccination. Receptor source: a human donor who received a COVID-19 vaccine. Some clones in this sample may be carry-over from other donors' samples.

The chain employs TRBV19 and TRBJ2-1; 8 bases line up with TRBD1. This CDR3 region has 15 residues. Per germline, CDR1 LNHDA and CDR2 SQIVND (reference sequence). The J segment lost 9 bases and the V segment lost 6 bases, leaving 13 bases of the junction unmatched. CDR3 bases: TGTGCCAGTAGAGCGACAGGGGTAATCATTGGTGAGCAGTTCTTC. Protein product: CASRATGVIIGEQFF.

This chain uses TRBV2 with TRBJ1-1, with D possibly matching TRBD1 (5 bases). In germline, CDR1 is SNHLY, CDR2 FYNNEI. This CDR3 spans 14 amino acids. V lost 3 bases and J lost 4, with 12 bases in between. The CDR3 bases are TGTGCCAGCAGTGAGACCGGGAGGGGCACTGAAGCTTTCTTT. It encodes CASSETGRGTEAFF.

The genes are TRBV7-9 and TRBJ2-5, with 8 nucleotides matching TRBD2. This CDR3 is 19 amino acids long. Germline V CDR1 and CDR2: SEHNR, FQNEAQ (reference sequence). Trimming at V came to 2 bases and at J to 0 bases, leaving 14 bases not matched to a gene. The CDR3 region has the DNA TGTGCCAGCAGCTTAAGGTACAGACCTCGGGGGGGGTACCAAGAGACCCAGTACTTC. The encoded protein is CASSLRYRPRGGYQETQYF.

The rearrangement links TRBV19 to TRBJ2-5; TRBD1 agrees at 9 bases. Trimming cost V 4 bases and J 5 bases; bases outside gene matches: 2. In germline, CDR1 is LNHDA, CDR2 SQIVND (reference sequence). This CDR3 contains 13 residues. This chain's CDR3 is CASSTGQGETQYF. In DNA form, the CDR3 reads TGTGCCAGTAGTACAGGACAGGGGGAGACCCAGTACTTC.

This chain uses TRBV21-1 with TRBJ2-7; the table's D call of TRBD2 was not tested on the DNA. TRBV21-1 is a pseudogene segment. This CDR3 has 17 residues. The CDR3 region has the DNA TGTGCCAGCAGCAAATTGAGTAGCGACCGAATTATATACGAGCAGTACGTC. Encoded protein: CASSKLSSDRIIYEQYV.

V usage is TRBV11-2 and J usage is TRBJ1-2; no clear D. The CDR3 sequence is 15 residues long. V gave up 5 bases and J gave up 4 bases, with 17 bases separating them. Germline V lookup: CDR1 SGHAT, CDR2 FQNNGV. The CDR3 here is CASSPTLAVGYGYTF. The CDR3 DNA follows: TGTGCCAGCAGCCCCACTCTGGCGGTCGGCTATGGCTACACCTTC.

The V gene is TRBV28, the J gene TRBJ2-7; D not certain. CDR1 MDHEN and CDR2 SYDVKM come from the germline V gene. CDR3 length equals 14 residues. The V gene lost 6 bases and the J gene lost 2 bases, with 14 bases spanning the gap. CDR3 loop: CASSQQDGTYEQYV. The CDR3 bases are TGTGCCAGCAGCCAGCAAGACGGAACCTACGAGCAGTACGTC.

The chain couples TRBV9 to TRBJ2-2; 7 nucleotides match TRBD1. This CDR3 has 15 amino acids. V was pared by 2 bases and J by 2 bases, with 3 bases of the junction left unmatched. Germline V gene lookup returns CDR1 SGDLS and CDR2 YYNGEE. CDR3 sequence reads: CASSVRDSNTGELFF. DNA of the CDR3: TGTGCCAGCAGCGTCCGGGACAGTAACACCGGGGAGCTGTTTTTT.

This chain links TRBV10-3 with TRBJ2-3; TRBD1 aligns across 8 bases. V gave up 6 bases and J gave up 1 base; unmatched junction bases: 6. The germline CDR1 and CDR2 sequences are ENHRY and SYGVKD. The CDR3 has 15 residues. DNA of the CDR3: TGTGCCATCAGCCTCGGACAGGGCGGCACAGATACGCAGTATTTT. Protein product: CAISLGQGGTDTQYF.

The chain carries TRBV11-2 and TRBJ2-2; 8 bases are a match to TRBD2. V was pared by 5 bases and J by 6 bases, with 11 bases of the junction left unmatched. The CDR3 length is 16 residues. Germline V gene lookup returns CDR1 SGHAT and CDR2 FQNNGV. The CDR3 nucleotides are TGTGCCAGCAGCGATCTTTTCGGGGGGGATCCCGGGGAGCTGTTTTTT. Amino acids: CASSDLFGGDPGELFF.

The rearrangement links TRBV5-4 to TRBJ2-5, with 12 bases identical to TRBD2. The CDR3 sequence is 14 residues long. V lost 5 bases to trimming and J lost 3 bases; unmatched junction nucleotides: 2. Germline loops: CDR1 SGHNT, CDR2 YYREEE (reference sequence). The CDR3 DNA reads as TGTGCCAGCAGGCTAGCGGGGGGGGAAGAGACCCAGTACTTC. Translated, it gives CASRLAGGEETQYF.

The rearrangement uses TRBV19 and TRBJ1-5; weak D call: TRBD1 (5 bases). Deletions cut 7 bases from V and 9 bases from J, with 22 bases between. CDR3 length: 15 residues. Germline V gene lookup returns CDR1 LNHDA and CDR2 SQIVND (reference sequence). As DNA, the CDR3 is TGTGCCAGTACCTCAACCGGGACGGTCTACGGGCCCCAGCATTTT. Its translation: CASTSTGTVYGPQHF.

The V and J genes are TRBV12-3 or TRBV12-4 and TRBJ1-1; possible D gene TRBD1, 6 bases. The CDR3 consists of 12 residues. V lost 6 bases, J lost 10 bases, and 15 bases lay in between. The CDR3 bases are TGTGCCAGCAGCCCCAGGGGAGTCCGAGCTTTCTTT. This encodes CASSPRGVRAFF.

This clone was seen a handful of times. The J gene is TRBJ2-3, the V gene TRBV11-1, with D possibly called TRBD1 or TRBD2 (5 bases each). The CDR3 extends over 14 amino acids. Trimming shortened V by 3 bases and J by 1 base, and 8 bases separated the two germline ends. CDR1 and CDR2 (germline): SGHAT, FQDESV (reference sequence). Written as DNA, the CDR3 is TGTGCCAGCAGCTTGGGGGATCGCACAGATACGCAGTATTTT. Translated, it gives CASSLGDRTDTQYF.